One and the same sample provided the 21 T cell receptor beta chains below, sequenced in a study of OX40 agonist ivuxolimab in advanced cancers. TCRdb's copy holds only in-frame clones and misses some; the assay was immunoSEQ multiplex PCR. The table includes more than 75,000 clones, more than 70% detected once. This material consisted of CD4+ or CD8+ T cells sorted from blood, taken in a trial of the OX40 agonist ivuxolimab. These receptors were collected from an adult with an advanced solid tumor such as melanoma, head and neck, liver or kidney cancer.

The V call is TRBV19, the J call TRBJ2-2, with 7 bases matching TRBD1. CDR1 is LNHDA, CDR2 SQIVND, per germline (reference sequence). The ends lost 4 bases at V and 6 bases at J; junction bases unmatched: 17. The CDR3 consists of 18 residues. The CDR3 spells CASSTRQGGRGFAGELFF. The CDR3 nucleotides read TGTGCCAGTAGTACCCGTCAGGGCGGCAGGGGGTTCGCCGGGGAGCTGTTTTTT.

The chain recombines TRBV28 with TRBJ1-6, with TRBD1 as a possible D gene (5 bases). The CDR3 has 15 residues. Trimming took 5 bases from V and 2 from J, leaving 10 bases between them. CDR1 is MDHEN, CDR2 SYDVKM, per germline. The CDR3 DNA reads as TGTGCCAGCAGTCAGGGACGGACCTATAATTCACCCCTCCACTTT. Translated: CASSQGRTYNSPLHF.

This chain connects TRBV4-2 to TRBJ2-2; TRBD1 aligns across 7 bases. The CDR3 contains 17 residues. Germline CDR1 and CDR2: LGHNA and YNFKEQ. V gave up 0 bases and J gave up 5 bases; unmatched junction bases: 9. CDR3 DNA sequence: TGTGCCAGCAGCCAAGATCCCCCAGGGGGATCGACCGGGGAGCTGTTTTTT. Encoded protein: CASSQDPPGGSTGELFF.

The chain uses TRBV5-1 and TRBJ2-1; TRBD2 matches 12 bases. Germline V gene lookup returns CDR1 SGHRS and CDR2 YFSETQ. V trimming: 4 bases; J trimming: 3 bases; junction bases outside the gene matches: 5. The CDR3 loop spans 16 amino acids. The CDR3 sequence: CASSPMTSGSYNEQFF. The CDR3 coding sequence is TGCGCCAGCAGCCCGATGACTAGCGGGAGCTACAATGAGCAGTTCTTC.

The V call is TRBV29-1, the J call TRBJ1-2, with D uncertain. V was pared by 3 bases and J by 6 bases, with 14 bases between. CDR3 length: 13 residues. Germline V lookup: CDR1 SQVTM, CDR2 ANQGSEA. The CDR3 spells CSVDTWVGNGYTF. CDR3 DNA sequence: TGCAGCGTTGACACGTGGGTGGGGAATGGCTACACCTTC.

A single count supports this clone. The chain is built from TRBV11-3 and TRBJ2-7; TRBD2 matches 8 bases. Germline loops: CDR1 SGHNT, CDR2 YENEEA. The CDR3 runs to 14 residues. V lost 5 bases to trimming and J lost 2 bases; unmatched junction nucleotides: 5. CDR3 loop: CASSAGTRPYEQYF. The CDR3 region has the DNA TGTGCCAGCAGCGCCGGGACTAGGCCCTACGAGCAGTACTTC.

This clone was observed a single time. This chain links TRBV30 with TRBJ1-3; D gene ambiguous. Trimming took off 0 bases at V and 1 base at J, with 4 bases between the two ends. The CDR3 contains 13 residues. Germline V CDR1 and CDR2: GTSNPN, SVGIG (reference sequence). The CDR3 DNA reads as TGTGCCTGGAGTGTACTTTCTGGAAACACCATATATTTT. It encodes CAWSVLSGNTIYF.

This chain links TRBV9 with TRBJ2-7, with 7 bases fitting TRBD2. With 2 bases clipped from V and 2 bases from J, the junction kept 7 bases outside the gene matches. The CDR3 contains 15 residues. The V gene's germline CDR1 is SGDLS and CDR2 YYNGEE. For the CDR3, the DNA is TGTGCCAGCAGCGTCGGCGGGAGCAGCCCCTACGAGCAGTACTTC. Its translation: CASSVGGSSPYEQYF.

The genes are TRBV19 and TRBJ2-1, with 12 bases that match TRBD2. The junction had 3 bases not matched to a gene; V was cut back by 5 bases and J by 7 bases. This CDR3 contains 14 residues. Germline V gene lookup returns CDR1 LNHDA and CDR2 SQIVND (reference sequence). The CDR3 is CASSRLAGGNEQFF. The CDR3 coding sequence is TGTGCCAGTAGTCGCCTAGCGGGAGGGAATGAGCAGTTCTTC.

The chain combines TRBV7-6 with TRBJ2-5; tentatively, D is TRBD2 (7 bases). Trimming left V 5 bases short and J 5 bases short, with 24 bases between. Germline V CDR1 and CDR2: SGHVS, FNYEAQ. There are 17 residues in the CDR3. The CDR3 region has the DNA TGTGCCAGCAGCCGTCCCTGGGGGGGCGGCTTGTTGGAGACCCAGTACTTC. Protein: CASSRPWGGGLLETQYF. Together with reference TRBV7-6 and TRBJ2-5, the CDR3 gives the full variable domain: GAGVSQSPRYKVTKRGQDVALRCDPISGHVSLYWYRQALGQGPEFLTYFNYEAQQDKSGLPNDRFSAERPEGSISTLTIQRTEQRDSAMYRCASSRPWGGGLLETQYFGPGTRLLVL.

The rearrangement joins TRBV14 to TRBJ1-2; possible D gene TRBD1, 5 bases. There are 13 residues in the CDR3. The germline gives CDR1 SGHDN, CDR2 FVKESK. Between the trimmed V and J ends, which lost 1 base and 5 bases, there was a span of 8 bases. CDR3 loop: CASSQGGQYGYTF. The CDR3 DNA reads TGTGCCAGCAGCCAAGGGGGCCAGTATGGCTACACCTTC.

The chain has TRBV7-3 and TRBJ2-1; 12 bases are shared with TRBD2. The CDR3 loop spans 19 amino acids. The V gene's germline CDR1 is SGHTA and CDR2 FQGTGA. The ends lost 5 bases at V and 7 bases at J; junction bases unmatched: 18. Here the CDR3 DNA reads TGTGCCAGCAGCAGGCGACTAGCGGGAGCAATAAGAGGTAAAAATGAGCAGTTCTTC. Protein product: CASSRRLAGAIRGKNEQFF.

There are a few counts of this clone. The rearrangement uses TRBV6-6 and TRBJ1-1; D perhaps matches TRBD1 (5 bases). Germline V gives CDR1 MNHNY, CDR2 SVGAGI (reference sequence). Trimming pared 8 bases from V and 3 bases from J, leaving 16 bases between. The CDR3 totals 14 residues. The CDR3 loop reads CASDNGFRDTEAFF. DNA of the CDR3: TGTGCCAGCGATAACGGCTTCAGGGACACTGAAGCTTTCTTT.

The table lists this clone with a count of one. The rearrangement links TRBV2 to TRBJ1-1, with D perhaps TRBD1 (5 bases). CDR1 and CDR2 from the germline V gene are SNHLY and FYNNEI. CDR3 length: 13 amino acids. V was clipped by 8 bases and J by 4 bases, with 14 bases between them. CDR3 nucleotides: TGTGCCAGCGGGATCCAGGGAGGCACTGAAGCTTTCTTT. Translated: CASGIQGGTEAFF. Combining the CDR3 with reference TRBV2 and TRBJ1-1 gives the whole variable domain EPEVTQTPSHQVTQMGQEVILRCVPISNHLYFYWYRQILGQKVEFLVSFYNNEISEKSEIFDDQFSVERPDGSNFTLKIRSTKLEDSAMYFCASGIQGGTEAFFGQGTRLTVV.

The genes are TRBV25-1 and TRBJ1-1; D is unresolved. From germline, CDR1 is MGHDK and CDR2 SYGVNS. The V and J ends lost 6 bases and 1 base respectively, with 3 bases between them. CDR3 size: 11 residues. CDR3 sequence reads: CASSRNTEAFF. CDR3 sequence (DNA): TGTGCCAGCAGCAGGAACACTGAAGCTTTCTTT.

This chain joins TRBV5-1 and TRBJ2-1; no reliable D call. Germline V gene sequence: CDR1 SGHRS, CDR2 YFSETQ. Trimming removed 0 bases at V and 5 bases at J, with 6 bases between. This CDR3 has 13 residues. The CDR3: CASSLASNNEQFF. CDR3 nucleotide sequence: TGCGCCAGCAGCTTGGCCAGTAACAATGAGCAGTTCTTC.

Here the CDR3 reads CASTGRRSSYEQYV. CDR3 DNA: TGTGCCAGTACCGGACGGCGGAGCTCCTACGAGCAGTACGTC. The rearrangement joins TRBV19 to TRBJ2-7; D gene uncertain. Trimming left V 7 bases short and J 0 bases short, with 13 bases between. The V gene's germline CDR1 is LNHDA and CDR2 SQIVND (reference sequence). The CDR3 is 14 amino acids.

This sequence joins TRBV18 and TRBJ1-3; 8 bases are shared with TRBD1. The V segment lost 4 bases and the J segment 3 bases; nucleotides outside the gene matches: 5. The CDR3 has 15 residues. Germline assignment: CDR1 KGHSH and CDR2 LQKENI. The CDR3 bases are TGTGCCAGCTCACTCGGACAGGGTGGTGGAAACACCATATATTTT. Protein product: CASSLGQGGGNTIYF.

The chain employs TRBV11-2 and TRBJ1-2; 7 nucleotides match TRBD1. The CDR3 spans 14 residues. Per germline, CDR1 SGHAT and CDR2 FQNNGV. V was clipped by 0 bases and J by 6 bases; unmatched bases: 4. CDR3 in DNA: TGTGCCAGCAGCTTAGACAGGGGGAAGGATGGCTACACCTTC. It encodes CASSLDRGKDGYTF.

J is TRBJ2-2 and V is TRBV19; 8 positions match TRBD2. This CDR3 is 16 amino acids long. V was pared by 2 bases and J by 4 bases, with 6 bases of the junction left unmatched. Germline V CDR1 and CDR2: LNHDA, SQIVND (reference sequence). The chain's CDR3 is CASSIKPGGGTGELFF. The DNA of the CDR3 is TGTGCCAGTAGTATAAAGCCCGGGGGGGGCACCGGGGAGCTGTTTTTT. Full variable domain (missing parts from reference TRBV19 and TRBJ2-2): DGGITQSPKYLFRKEGQNVTLSCEQNLNHDAMYWYRQDPGQGLRLIYYSQIVNDFQKGDIAEGYSVSREKKESFPLTVTSAQKNPTAFYLCASSIKPGGGTGELFFGEGSRLTVL.

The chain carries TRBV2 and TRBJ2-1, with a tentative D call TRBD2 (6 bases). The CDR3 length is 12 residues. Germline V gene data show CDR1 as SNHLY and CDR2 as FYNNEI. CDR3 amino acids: CAGRRGVDEQFF. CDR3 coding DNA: TGTGCGGGTCGGAGGGGAGTCGATGAGCAGTTCTTC. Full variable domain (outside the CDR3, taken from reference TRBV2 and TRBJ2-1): EPEVTQTPSHQVTQMGQEVILRCVPISNHLYFYWYRQILGQKVEFLVSFYNNEISEKSEIFDDQFSVERPDGSNFTLKIRSTKLEDSAMYFCAGRRGVDEQFFGPGTRLTVL.